The T cell receptor beta chain described here comes from a study of post-analysis software for immune sequencing data. Whole-study results and caveats: Relative to controls, patients had several TRBV segments at higher frequency, with TRBV5-6, TRBV5-1 and TRBV20-1 among these. Significantly decreased normalized Chao1 diversity was recorded for multiple sclerosis patients relative to controls.

Comments on this clonotype: Its antigen is undetermined.

Unique molecular identifiers had been added to the TCR beta cDNA libraries. TCRdb ran MiXCR on the PCR reads and lists one entry per CDR3 protein. The table records hundreds of thousands of distinct CDR3 sequences, 30% of them present only once. Germline lookup yields CDR1 ENHRY and CDR2 SYGVKD. With 7 bases removed from V and 8 bases from J, the gap between germline ends came to 15 bases. The length of the CDR3 is 13 residues. The chain employs TRBV10-3 and TRBJ2-1; D unclear. Source material: blood. The origin of this receptor is a girl under 18 with multiple sclerosis. CDR3 sequence reads: CAIKASSLDEQFF. CDR3 nucleotide sequence: TGTGCCATCAAAGCGAGCTCCCTCGATGAGCAGTTCTTC.